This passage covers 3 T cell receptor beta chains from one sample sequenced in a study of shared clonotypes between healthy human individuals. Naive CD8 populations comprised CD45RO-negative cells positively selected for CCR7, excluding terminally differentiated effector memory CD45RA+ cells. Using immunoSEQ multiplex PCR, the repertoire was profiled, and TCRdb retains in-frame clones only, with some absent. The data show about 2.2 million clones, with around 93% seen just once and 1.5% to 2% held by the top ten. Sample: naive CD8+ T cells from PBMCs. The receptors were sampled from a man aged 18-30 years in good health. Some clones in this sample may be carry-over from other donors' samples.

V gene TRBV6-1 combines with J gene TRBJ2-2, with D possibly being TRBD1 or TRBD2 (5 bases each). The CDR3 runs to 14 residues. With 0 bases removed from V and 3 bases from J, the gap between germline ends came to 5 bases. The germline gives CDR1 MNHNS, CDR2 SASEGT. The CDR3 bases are TGTGCCAGCAGTGAAGCGGGGGACACCGGGGAGCTGTTTTTT. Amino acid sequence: CASSEAGDTGELFF.

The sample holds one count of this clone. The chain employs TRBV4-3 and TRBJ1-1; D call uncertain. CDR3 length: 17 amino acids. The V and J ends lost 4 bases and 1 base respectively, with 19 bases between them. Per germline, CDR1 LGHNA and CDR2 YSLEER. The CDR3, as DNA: TGCGCCAGCAGCCCGCACGCTGTCAATAATTGGAACACTGAAGCTTTCTTT. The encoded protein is CASSPHAVNNWNTEAFF.

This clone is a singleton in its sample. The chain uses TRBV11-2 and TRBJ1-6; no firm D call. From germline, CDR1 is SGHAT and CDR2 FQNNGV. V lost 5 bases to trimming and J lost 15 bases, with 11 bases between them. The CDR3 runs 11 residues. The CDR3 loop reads CASSLAVGLHF. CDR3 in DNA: TGTGCCAGCAGCCTCGCGGTAGGCCTCCACTTT.